Following are 21 T cell receptor beta chains from one sample sequenced in a study of T cell responses to AZD1222 COVID-19 vaccine. The protocol was immunoSEQ multiplex PCR, while the TCRdb copy is restricted to in-frame clones and leaves out a portion. The repertoire consists of about 79,000 clones, with 92% occurring once and the leading ten covering about 7.1%. Sequencing was performed on peripheral blood, taken on day 0 of MenACWY control vaccination. The source is an adult in good health.

The DNA for the CDR3 is TGTGCCAGCAGCTACCCTATGCTAGCCTCAGATACGCAGTATTTT. Its protein product is CASSYPMLASDTQYF. The chain uses TRBV7-8 and TRBJ2-3, with D perhaps matching TRBD2 (5 bases). Germline V gene data show CDR1 as SGHVS and CDR2 as FQNEAQ. The germline V and J ends were trimmed by 4 bases and 4 bases, with 15 bases remaining between them. The CDR3 has 15 amino acids.

The rearrangement uses TRBV7-9 and TRBJ2-3, with TRBD2 matching 7 bases. Trimming cost V 0 bases and J 4 bases; bases outside gene matches: 4. The germline V gene has CDR1 SEHNR and CDR2 FQNEAQ (reference sequence). This CDR3 region has 15 residues. In nucleotides, the CDR3 is TGTGCCAGCAGCTTAGCGGCGGGAGTCGCAGATACGCAGTATTTT. This encodes CASSLAAGVADTQYF. Combining the CDR3 with reference TRBV7-9 and TRBJ2-3 gives the whole variable domain DTGVSQNPRHKITKRGQNVTFRCDPISEHNRLYWYRQTLGQGPEFLTYFQNEAQLEKSRLLSDRFSAERPKGSFSTLEIQRTEQGDSAMYLCASSLAAGVADTQYFGPGTRLTVL.

The V call is TRBV6-5, the J call TRBJ2-2; D is possibly TRBD1 or TRBD2 (5 bases each). The germline CDR1 and CDR2 sequences are MNHEY and SVGAGI. The length of the CDR3 is 14 residues. Trimming removed 6 bases from V and 4 bases from J, with 12 bases in between. The CDR3 region is CASSLGRSTGELFF. CDR3 coding DNA: TGTGCCAGCAGCCTGGGACGGTCCACCGGGGAGCTGTTTTTT.

The table lists this clone with a few counts. This chain connects TRBV9 to TRBJ2-4; a possible D gene is TRBD2 (5 bases). Looked up from germline, CDR1 is SGDLS and CDR2 is YYNGEE. V was trimmed by 3 bases and J by 6 bases, leaving 10 bases between them. This CDR3 comprises 13 residues. As DNA, the CDR3 is TGTGCCAGCAGCGCCGGGAACAGAAACATTCAGTACTTC. Its translation: CASSAGNRNIQYF.

The V gene is TRBV12-3 or TRBV12-4, the J gene TRBJ1-2; TRBD1 aligns across 7 bases. V trimming: 7 bases; J trimming: 8 bases; junction bases outside the gene matches: 10. The CDR3 spans 13 residues. CDR3 sequence reads: CASTPQGLSGYTF. DNA for the CDR3: TGTGCCAGCACCCCACAGGGGTTGAGCGGCTACACCTTC.

V and J are TRBV6-4 and TRBJ2-1; TRBD2 aligns across 15 bases. Trimming took 2 bases from V and 9 from J; bases not matched to a gene: 5. The CDR3 sequence is 16 residues long. Germline V lookup: CDR1 MRHNA, CDR2 SNTAGT. CDR3 amino acids: CASSDKGLAGGTEQFF. As DNA, the CDR3 is TGTGCCAGCAGTGACAAGGGACTAGCGGGGGGAACTGAGCAGTTCTTC.

This clone was picked up one time. The chain employs TRBV28 and TRBJ1-2; 8 bases fit TRBD1. Germline CDR1 reads MDHEN; CDR2 reads SYDVKM. The CDR3 covers 11 residues. Trimming removed 6 bases from V and 14 bases from J; junction bases left unmatched: 8. As DNA, the CDR3 is TGTGCCAGCAGGGGGGACAGGCTCCATACCTTC. This sequence encodes CASRGDRLHTF.

The chain has TRBV7-2 and TRBJ2-3; TRBD2 agrees at 8 bases. The CDR3 spans 12 residues. Germline CDR1 reads SGHTA; CDR2 reads FQGNSA. V shed 8 bases, J shed 4 bases, and the junction held 2 bases outside the gene matches. The chain's CDR3 is CASREGADTQYF. The CDR3 nucleotides read TGTGCCAGCCGGGAGGGGGCAGATACGCAGTATTTT.

This chain connects TRBV11-2 to TRBJ1-2; D is possibly TRBD1 (6 bases). V was shortened by 5 bases and J by 6 bases, with 16 bases between the two germline ends. The V gene's germline CDR1 is SGHAT and CDR2 FQNNGV. The CDR3 runs 14 residues. Here the CDR3 DNA reads TGTGCCAGCAGCCTACTCAGGGGATCCGATGGCTACACCTTC. It translates to CASSLLRGSDGYTF.

This chain uses TRBV7-6 with TRBJ2-7; D gene ambiguous. The germline gives CDR1 SGHVS, CDR2 FNYEAQ. The CDR3 length is 14 residues. V dropped 4 bases and J dropped 4 bases, with 14 bases sitting between them. The CDR3 nucleotides are TGTGCCAGCAGCTCGGACGCGTCCGGATACGAGCAGTACTTC. This encodes CASSSDASGYEQYF.

This clone appeared a single time. The chain combines TRBV6-5 with TRBJ2-3; 7 nucleotides line up with TRBD1. V was pared by 2 bases and J by 0 bases, with 5 bases of the junction left unmatched. There are 16 residues in the CDR3. Germline values: CDR1 MNHEY, CDR2 SVGAGI. The CDR3 bases are TGTGCCAGCAGTTACCCGGGACAGCTAAGCACAGATACGCAGTATTTT. It yields the protein CASSYPGQLSTDTQYF.

V gene TRBV6-1 combines with J gene TRBJ1-5; D not certain. CDR1 and CDR2 (germline): MNHNS, SASEGT. The V and J ends lost 1 base and 9 bases respectively, with 7 bases between them. There are 12 residues in the CDR3. The CDR3: CASSEGFRPQHF. The CDR3, as DNA: TGTGCCAGCAGTGAAGGTTTCCGGCCCCAGCATTTT.

V usage is TRBV6-5 and J usage is TRBJ2-4; D is perhaps TRBD1 (5 bases). V dropped 2 bases and J dropped 1 base, with 12 bases sitting between them. This CDR3 is 16 amino acids long. Germline V CDR1 and CDR2: MNHEY, SVGAGI. The CDR3 DNA reads TGTGCCAGCAGTTACCGAACTACAGGTGCCAAAAACATTCAGTACTTC. Encoded protein: CASSYRTTGAKNIQYF.

The chain uses TRBV6-5 and TRBJ1-2; D gene unclear. Germline V CDR1 and CDR2: MNHEY, SVGAGI. The V gene lost 0 bases and the J gene lost 8 bases, with 16 bases spanning the gap. This CDR3 contains 15 residues. The CDR3 spells CASSYSPGPAPGYTF. CDR3 nucleotides: TGTGCCAGCAGTTACTCGCCCGGTCCGGCCCCGGGCTACACCTTC.

The genes are TRBV19 and TRBJ2-5, with D perhaps TRBD2 (6 bases). Per the germline V gene, CDR1 is LNHDA and CDR2 is SQIVND (reference sequence). Trimming left V 7 bases short and J 5 bases short, with 14 bases between. The CDR3 has 13 residues. As DNA, the CDR3 is TGTGCCAGTAAACACCAACGGGGGGAGACCCAGTACTTC. Residues: CASKHQRGETQYF.

V usage is TRBV7-2 and J usage is TRBJ2-7; a possible D gene is TRBD1 (8 bases). CDR3 length equals 13 residues. Germline values: CDR1 SGHTA, CDR2 FQGNSA. The V end lost 7 bases, the J end lost 2 bases, and 12 bases lay between the germline ends. The CDR3 here is CASKQGGTYEQYF. The DNA for the CDR3 is TGTGCCAGCAAACAGGGGGGGACCTACGAGCAGTACTTC.

This clone was found once. This chain connects TRBV24-1 to TRBJ2-1; 10 bases map to TRBD2. The CDR3 contains 16 residues. With 5 bases clipped from V and 4 bases from J, the junction kept 7 bases outside the gene matches. Looked up from germline, CDR1 is KGHDR and CDR2 is SFDVKD. In DNA, the CDR3 is TGTGCCACCAGTGGCAGCCTAGCGGGAGCATACAATGAGCAGTTCTTC. This translates into CATSGSLAGAYNEQFF.

The CDR3 DNA sequence: TGTGCCAGCAGCTCGGGGGACGAATCTACCTTAGTCCGGGGCTACACCTTC. Amino acid sequence: CASSSGDESTLVRGYTF. The chain links TRBV7-8 to TRBJ1-2; D might be TRBD1 (5 bases). The germline gives CDR1 SGHVS, CDR2 FQNEAQ. V lost 4 bases, J lost 8 bases, and 26 bases lay in between. The CDR3 consists of 17 residues. Full variable domain (outside the CDR3, taken from reference TRBV7-8 and TRBJ1-2): GAGVSQSPRYKVAKRGQDVALRCDPISGHVSLFWYQQALGQGPEFLTYFQNEAQLDKSGLPSDRFFAERPEGSVSTLKIQRTQQEDSAVYLCASSSGDESTLVRGYTFGSGTRLTVV.

V usage is TRBV7-8 and J usage is TRBJ1-2; D is possibly TRBD1 (5 bases). The CDR3 is 16 residues long. V dropped 0 bases and J dropped 4 bases, with 15 bases sitting between them. CDR1 SGHVS and CDR2 FQNEAQ come from the germline V gene. This chain's CDR3 is CASSLAMRQGGYGYTF. The CDR3 DNA reads TGTGCCAGCAGCTTAGCTATGCGGCAGGGCGGCTATGGCTACACCTTC. Based on the CDR3 plus reference TRBV7-8 and TRBJ1-2, the full variable domain is GAGVSQSPRYKVAKRGQDVALRCDPISGHVSLFWYQQALGQGPEFLTYFQNEAQLDKSGLPSDRFFAERPEGSVSTLKIQRTQQEDSAVYLCASSLAMRQGGYGYTFGSGTRLTVV.

This rearrangement joins TRBV28 to TRBJ1-1; tentative D call: TRBD1 (5 bases). Between the trimmed V and J ends, which lost 6 bases and 2 bases, there was a span of 16 bases. Germline CDR1 and CDR2: MDHEN and SYDVKM. The CDR3 length is 15 residues. CDR3 loop: CASRRGWGSNTEAFF. CDR3 sequence (DNA): TGTGCCAGCAGGCGGGGATGGGGGAGTAACACTGAAGCTTTCTTT.

This chain uses TRBV24-1 with TRBJ2-1; TRBD1 matches 8 bases. This CDR3 contains 17 residues. V lost 5 bases and J lost 0; bases outside the gene matches: 8. Germline CDR1 and CDR2: KGHDR and SFDVKD. For the CDR3, the DNA is TGTGCCACCAGTGGAGCGACAGGGGATAACTCCTACAATGAGCAGTTCTTC. This sequence encodes CATSGATGDNSYNEQFF.